This TCR beta chain was sequenced for a study of blood T cell repertoires in COVID-19. The CDR3 runs to 15 residues. Germline loops: CDR1 SGHTA, CDR2 FQGTGA. V trimming: 5 bases; J trimming: 4 bases; junction bases outside the gene matches: 7. Per the original data handling: By means of reference gene primer amplification, nucleated cell counts were estimated. Repertoires were generated with immunoSEQ multiplex PCR, while TCRdb's copy carries only in-frame clones and drops some. V, J and clone size were drawn from that table, and D and trimming were deduced from the DNA. The repertoire holds around 290,000 clones, around 90% seen once, with around 2% in the top ten.

This TCR was sampled from a woman aged 60-75 years in a cohort exposed to, infected with or recovered from COVID-19 (not recorded which). The sequenced sample consisted of PBMCs or T cells enriched from blood (not recorded which). The chain combines TRBV7-3 with TRBJ1-4; TRBD1 agrees at 7 bases. The DNA for the CDR3 is TGTGCCAGCAGCCGACCGGGACAGCTTAATGAAAAACTGTTTTTT. It encodes CASSRPGQLNEKLFF.